The 20 T cell receptor beta chains reported below all come from one sample, sequenced in a study of cytomegalovirus exposure and HLA in healthy donors. Data came from immunoSEQ multiplex PCR; TCRdb stores just in-frame clones and leaves some out. The sample carries 160,000 or so clones, 86% recorded once. The sequencing sample was made of PBMCs. The receptors derive from a man younger than 35 in good health and CMV-seropositive.

The V and J genes are TRBV5-1 and TRBJ1-1, with a tentative D call TRBD1 (5 bases). The CDR3 runs 15 residues. Trimming removed 4 bases at V and 3 bases at J, with 16 bases between. The germline V gene encodes CDR1 SGHRS and CDR2 YFSETQ. CDR3 bases: TGCGCCAGCAGCCTTACCTGGACACGACACACTGAAGCTTTCTTT. Amino acid sequence: CASSLTWTRHTEAFF.

This clone showed up just a few times. The CDR3: CASRLRGQGETQYF. For the CDR3, the DNA is TGTGCCAGCAGATTAAGGGGCCAGGGCGAGACCCAGTACTTC. This sequence joins TRBV7-2 and TRBJ2-5, with a possible D match to TRBD1 (5 bases). Trimming left V 6 bases short and J 5 bases short, with 16 bases between. CDR3 length equals 14 residues. In germline, CDR1 is SGHTA, CDR2 FQGNSA.

This chain connects TRBV18 to TRBJ2-3; TRBD2 agrees at 9 bases. Unmatched junction bases numbered 15, after V lost 2 bases and J lost 9 bases. CDR1 and CDR2 from the germline V gene are KGHSH and LQKENI. The CDR3 spans 17 residues. This CDR3 is CASSPVVVAGARATQYF. The CDR3 DNA is TGTGCCAGCTCACCAGTCGTAGTAGCGGGGGCTAGGGCGACGCAGTATTTT.

The V gene is TRBV9, the J gene TRBJ2-7; possibly TRBD2 for D (5 bases). CDR3 length: 13 amino acids. Per germline, CDR1 SGDLS and CDR2 YYNGEE. Between the trimmed V and J ends, which lost 4 bases and 7 bases, there was a span of 15 bases. CDR3 bases: TGTGCCAGCAGCCCCCGAGGGTACGAGGAGCAGTACTTC. This encodes CASSPRGYEEQYF.

This sequence joins TRBV5-4 and TRBJ1-2, with D possibly matching TRBD1 (6 bases). This CDR3 comprises 13 residues. V gave up 5 bases and J gave up 3 bases, with 11 bases separating them. Germline assignment: CDR1 SGHNT and CDR2 YYREEE (reference sequence). The CDR3 here is CASSSDSYYGYTF. Written as DNA, the CDR3 is TGTGCCAGCAGTTCGGACAGCTACTATGGCTACACCTTC.

Concerning this clone: The same CDR3 can be traced to other DNA sequences in this sample. The chain uses TRBV27 and TRBJ2-7; 7 bases align to TRBD1. This CDR3 region has 14 residues. CDR1 is MNHEY, CDR2 SMNVEV, per germline (reference sequence). J lost 2 bases, V lost 2 bases, and 3 bases had no gene match. For the CDR3, the DNA is TGTGCCAGCAGTTTAAAGGACAGGACCTACGAGCAGTACTTC. This codes for CASSLKDRTYEQYF.

The DNA for the CDR3 is TGTGCCAGCAGTCCTGTAGCGGGGGAGCAGTACTTC. This translates into CASSPVAGEQYF. V is TRBV11-2 and J is TRBJ2-7, with 8 bases identical to TRBD2. Trimming removed 6 bases from V and 7 bases from J; junction bases left unmatched: 5. CDR1 is SGHAT and CDR2 is FQNNGV in the germline V gene. The CDR3 runs 12 residues.

V and J are TRBV7-9 and TRBJ1-1, with TRBD1 matching 7 bases. The V and J ends lost 8 bases and 2 bases, in that order; junction bases with no gene match: 11. The CDR3 runs to 15 residues. CDR1 is SEHNR, CDR2 FQNEAQ, per germline (reference sequence). CDR3 bases: TGTGCCAGCTTACAGGGGAAGACGGGAAACACTGAAGCTTTCTTT. Encoded protein: CASLQGKTGNTEAFF.

The chain recombines TRBV5-5 with TRBJ2-3, with TRBD2 matching 12 bases. Germline V CDR1 and CDR2: SGHKS, YYEKEE (reference sequence). The CDR3 is made up of 16 amino acids. With 4 bases clipped from V and 4 bases from J, the junction kept 7 bases outside the gene matches. The CDR3 region has the DNA TGTGCCAGCAGCATAGGACTAGCGGGGACGTCAGATACGCAGTATTTT. It translates to CASSIGLAGTSDTQYF.

This clone was observed once. The chain links TRBV4-1 to TRBJ2-1, with TRBD2 matching 13 bases. Germline assignment: CDR1 MGHRA and CDR2 YSYEKL. V lost 1 base to trimming and J lost 12 bases; unmatched junction nucleotides: 6. This CDR3 has 15 residues. CDR3 in amino acids: CASSQGGTSGDGQFF. CDR3 DNA sequence: TGCGCCAGCAGCCAAGGTGGGACTAGCGGGGACGGGCAGTTCTTC.

V is TRBV5-8 and J is TRBJ2-1; 8 bases match TRBD1. The CDR3 has 17 amino acids. Germline lookup yields CDR1 SGHTS and CDR2 YDEGEE. V was clipped by 0 bases and J by 7 bases; unmatched bases: 12. The CDR3 protein is CASSLVRQGARINEQFF. CDR3 bases: TGTGCCAGCAGCTTGGTACGGCAGGGGGCGAGAATTAATGAGCAGTTCTTC.

CDR3 DNA: TGTGCCAGCTTTGGATTAGGGCCTCCTACGGGGGAGCAGTACTTC. Encoded protein: CASFGLGPPTGEQYF. J is TRBJ2-7 and V is TRBV6-4; D is possibly TRBD2 (5 bases). With 8 bases removed from V and 7 bases from J, the gap between germline ends came to 24 bases. The CDR3 contains 15 residues. Germline CDR1 is MRHNA and CDR2 is SNTAGT.

J is TRBJ2-1 and V is TRBV28; D perhaps matches TRBD1 (5 bases). V lost 7 bases and J lost 4, with 11 bases in between. Per germline, CDR1 MDHEN and CDR2 SYDVKM. CDR3 size: 13 residues. The CDR3 DNA follows: TGTGCCAGCAAAGAGACAGCGTACAATGAGCAGTTCTTC. Translated, it gives CASKETAYNEQFF.

V is TRBV11-2 and J is TRBJ2-7; 7 bases align to TRBD2. Germline CDR1 is SGHAT and CDR2 is FQNNGV. The CDR3 is made up of 14 amino acids. Trimming took 5 bases from V and 2 from J; bases not matched to a gene: 6. CDR3 region: CASSLGLPTYEQYF. The CDR3 coding sequence is TGTGCCAGCAGCCTGGGACTACCGACCTACGAGCAGTACTTC.

The genes are TRBV2 and TRBJ1-3, with a possible D match to TRBD1 (6 bases). The germline CDR1 and CDR2 sequences are SNHLY and FYNNEI. Trimming took 6 bases from V and 4 from J, leaving 7 bases between them. The CDR3 covers 12 residues. CDR3 coding DNA: TGTGCCAGCAGAGACAGGGGAAACACCATATATTTT. Translated, it gives CASRDRGNTIYF. Full variable domain (outside the CDR3, taken from reference TRBV2 and TRBJ1-3): EPEVTQTPSHQVTQMGQEVILRCVPISNHLYFYWYRQILGQKVEFLVSFYNNEISEKSEIFDDQFSVERPDGSNFTLKIRSTKLEDSAMYFCASRDRGNTIYFGEGSWLTVV.

This rearrangement joins TRBV2 to TRBJ2-2; 8 bases are a match to TRBD2. CDR3 length equals 15 residues. V was clipped by 7 bases and J by 4 bases; unmatched bases: 8. In germline, CDR1 is SNHLY, CDR2 FYNNEI. CDR3 in amino acids: CASIRTSMGTGELFF. CDR3 nucleotide sequence: TGTGCCAGCATCAGGACTAGCATGGGCACCGGGGAGCTGTTTTTT.

The chain employs TRBV5-1 and TRBJ2-1; TRBD2 matches at 8 bases. Germline assignment: CDR1 SGHRS and CDR2 YFSETQ. V was clipped by 6 bases and J by 4 bases; unmatched bases: 12. The CDR3 loop spans 16 amino acids. CDR3 loop: CASNDPAGGGYNEQFF. The CDR3 DNA sequence: TGCGCCAGCAACGATCCGGCCGGGGGGGGGTACAATGAGCAGTTCTTC.

The genes are TRBV5-6 and TRBJ2-1; D might be TRBD1 (6 bases). CDR3 size: 19 residues. V gave up 2 bases and J gave up 0 bases, with 21 bases separating them. Germline assignment: CDR1 SGHDT and CDR2 YYEEEE. The CDR3 nucleotides are TGTGCCAGCAGCTTCGAGGGGGATTCAATTAGGATCTCCTACAATGAGCAGTTCTTC. Its protein product is CASSFEGDSIRISYNEQFF.

This sequence joins TRBV5-1 and TRBJ2-5; 10 bases match TRBD2. This CDR3 is built from 15 residues. With 1 base clipped from V and 5 bases from J, the junction kept 5 bases outside the gene matches. CDR1 is SGHRS, CDR2 YFSETQ, per germline. In nucleotides, the CDR3 is TGCGCCAGCAGCTTGCTTGGTAGCGGGAGGGAGACCCAGTACTTC. It specifies CASSLLGSGRETQYF.

This chain connects TRBV7-8 to TRBJ2-7; TRBD1 might be the D (5 bases). In germline, CDR1 is SGHVS, CDR2 FQNEAQ. CDR3 length: 16 amino acids. V shed 2 bases and J shed 2 bases, with 16 bases lying between them. CDR3 protein: CASSLPRTQITYEQYF. The CDR3 DNA sequence: TGTGCCAGCAGCTTACCACGGACACAGATAACCTACGAGCAGTACTTC. The whole variable domain, filled in from reference TRBV7-8 and TRBJ2-7, reads GAGVSQSPRYKVAKRGQDVALRCDPISGHVSLFWYQQALGQGPEFLTYFQNEAQLDKSGLPSDRFFAERPEGSVSTLKIQRTQQEDSAVYLCASSLPRTQITYEQYFGPGTRLTVT.